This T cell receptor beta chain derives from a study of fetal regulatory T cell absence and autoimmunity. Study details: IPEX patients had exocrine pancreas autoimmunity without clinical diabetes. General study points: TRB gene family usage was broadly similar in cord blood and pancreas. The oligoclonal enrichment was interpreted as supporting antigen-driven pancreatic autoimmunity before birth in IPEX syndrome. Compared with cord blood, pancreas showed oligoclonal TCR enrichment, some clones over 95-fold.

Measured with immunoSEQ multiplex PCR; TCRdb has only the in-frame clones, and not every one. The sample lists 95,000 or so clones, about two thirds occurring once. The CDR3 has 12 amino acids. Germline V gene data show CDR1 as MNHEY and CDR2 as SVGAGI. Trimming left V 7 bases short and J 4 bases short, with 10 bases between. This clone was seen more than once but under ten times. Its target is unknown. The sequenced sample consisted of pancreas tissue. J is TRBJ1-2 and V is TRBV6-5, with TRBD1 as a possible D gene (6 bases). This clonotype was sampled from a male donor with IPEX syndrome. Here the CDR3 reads CASTLQGYGYTF. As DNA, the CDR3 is TGTGCCAGCACCCTACAGGGCTATGGCTACACCTTC.